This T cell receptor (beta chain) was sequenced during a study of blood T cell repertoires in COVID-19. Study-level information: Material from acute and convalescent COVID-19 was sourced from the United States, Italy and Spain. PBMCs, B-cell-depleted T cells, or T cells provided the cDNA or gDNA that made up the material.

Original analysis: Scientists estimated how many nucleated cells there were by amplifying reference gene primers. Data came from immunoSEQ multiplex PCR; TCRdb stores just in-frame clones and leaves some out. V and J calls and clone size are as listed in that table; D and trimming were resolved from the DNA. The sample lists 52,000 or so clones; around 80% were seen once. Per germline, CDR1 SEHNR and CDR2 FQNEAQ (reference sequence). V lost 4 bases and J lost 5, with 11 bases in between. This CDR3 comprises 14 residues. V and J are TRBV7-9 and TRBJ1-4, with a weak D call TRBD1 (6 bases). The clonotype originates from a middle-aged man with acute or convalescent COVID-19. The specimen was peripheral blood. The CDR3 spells CASSSGQLNEKLFF. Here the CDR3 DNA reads TGTGCCAGCAGCTCCGGACAGTTAAATGAAAAACTGTTTTTT.